Given below is one T cell receptor (beta chain) in context. This clone was detected only a few times. Its antigen remains undetermined. It has no much larger one-base neighbor in the sample; base qualities were not kept. The CDR3 regions of human TCRbeta chains were subjected to immunosequencing. For the original study's pipeline: Repertoire TCRs were matched against a reference library of SARS-CoV-2-specific TCRs generated with the MIRA antigen-specificity platform. Breadth meant the fraction of unique TCRs that were SARS-CoV-2-associated, whereas depth meant the fraction of total T cells that were SARS-CoV-2-associated. Using the MIRA data, each spike-specific TCR was assigned both to the spike region to which the TCR was reactive and to a CD4 or CD8 class. Log10-transformed breadth and depth values were compared by one-way ANOVA with Sidak's multiple comparisons tests. TCRdb provides this immuneACCESS table in a form limited to in-frame rearrangements. Some clones are lacking; in checked studies, under half of them reflect an unresolved V gene, and why the rest are absent is not known. That table furnishes V, J and clone size, whereas the DNA furnished D and trimming. This sample lists fewer than 150,000 clones; approximately 85% were detected once. In total, the top ten clones hold under 6% of the sample.

This sample was included in a study of T cell responses to AZD1222 COVID-19 vaccine (TCRdb year 2021). Regarding the complete study: A total of more than 230 trial participants underwent TCR sequencing, of whom about 200 received two doses of AZD1222 and about 25 received two doses of the MenACWY control vaccine. Enrollment into the trials was organized by age into subgroups of 18-55, 56-69 and 70-plus years, and those subgroups contained roughly 150, 30 and 60 TCR-sequenced participants, respectively. Study-level results and caveats: Participants were mostly white British, with more females than males. The authors suggested clonal diversity may have been underestimated. CD4 TCRs associated with the vaccine covered the entire spike protein, and the dominant responses were in regions 160-218 and 743-854. The 56-69-year group was small, and its depth increase did not reach significance, likely because of low power. A significant rise in spike-specific TCR breadth and depth was observed after two AZD1222 doses relative to day 0 and relative to MenACWY recipients. Only a handful of AZD1222 recipients were SARS-CoV-2 seropositive at baseline, limiting conclusions about previously exposed vaccinees. Reportedly, close to half of the unique spike-specific TCRs recognized epitopes lying outside the regions that are mutated in the B.1.351 and B.1.1.7 variants. Because no samples from the day 14 peak response were available, repertoires could be characterized only after the peak T cell response.

The sample's time point label, decoded: about 28 days (+/-7) after the second vaccine dose. AZD1222 recipients with second doses at about 4 weeks or about 12 weeks were pooled, because spike-specific TCR depth and breadth did not differ between schedules. The vaccinee samples were drawn from two UK trials, COV001 and COV002, one of which was a single-blind randomized controlled phase 2/3 trial testing AZD1222 (ChAdOx1 nCoV-19) in healthy adults. For TCRbeta chain sequencing, PBMC samples were collected from trial participants at day 0 and at day 28 after the second dose. The germline V gene (reference sequence) provides CDR1 SGHNT and CDR2 YYREEE. The junction shows trimming of 0 bases on V and 7 bases on J, plus 14 bases between the germline ends. CDR3 length: 15 amino acids, cysteine to phenylalanine. This entry keeps only the CDR3 DNA: 45 bases, framed from base 1.

The receptor was isolated from an adult who received the AZD1222 COVID-19 vaccine. The sequencing here drew on peripheral blood, taken 28 days after the second AZD1222 dose. The chain is assembled from TRBV5-4 and TRBJ1-5; possibly the D gene is TRBD1, per 6 matching bases. The nucleotides read TGTGCCAGCAGCTTGGCGGGGGCAAATCCCCAGCCCCAGCATTTT. Translated, it gives CASSLAGANPQPQHF.